The 30 T cell receptor beta chains presented below share a single source sample, sequenced in a study of blood T cell repertoires in COVID-19. The data were produced by immunoSEQ multiplex PCR, yet TCRdb's version contains in-frame clones alone and is incomplete. The sample carries about 98,000 clones, under 85% recorded once. The source material was peripheral blood. Receptor source: a man between 70 and 80 years old with acute or convalescent COVID-19.

The chain carries TRBV30 and TRBJ2-2; a possible D gene is TRBD1 (9 bases). CDR3 size: 20 residues. Germline CDR1 reads GTSNPN; CDR2 reads SVGIG (reference sequence). The V and J ends lost 2 bases and 5 bases respectively, with 30 bases between them. The CDR3 nucleotides read TGTGCCTGGAGTATTGGGTGGACAGGGGAACGGGAGGGACAAACCGGGGAGCTGTTTTTT. Translation gives CAWSIGWTGEREGQTGELFF.

The genes are TRBV19 and TRBJ1-3; no clear D gene. This CDR3 region has 13 residues. Germline-derived CDR1 and CDR2 are LNHDA and SQIVND (reference sequence). The V gene lost 2 bases and the J gene lost 8 bases, with 10 bases spanning the gap. This CDR3 reads CASSIRTADTIYF. The CDR3 region has the DNA TGTGCCAGTAGTATACGAACCGCGGACACCATATATTTT.

The rearrangement uses TRBV3-1 (or the pseudogene TRBV3-2) and TRBJ1-1, with 7 bases identical to TRBD1. From germline, CDR1 is LGHDT and CDR2 YNNKEL (reference sequence). This CDR3 spans 14 amino acids. V shed 3 bases, J shed 4 bases, and the junction held 5 bases outside the gene matches. The CDR3 here is CASSQHRTGTEAFF. In DNA, the CDR3 is TGTGCCAGCAGCCAGCACCGGACAGGCACTGAAGCTTTCTTT.

This clone was observed a single time. This sequence joins TRBV7-3 and TRBJ2-7; 8 positions match TRBD2. This CDR3 has 14 amino acids. Germline lookup yields CDR1 SGHTA and CDR2 FQGTGA. The J segment lost 2 bases and the V segment lost 2 bases, leaving 2 bases of the junction unmatched. This CDR3 is CASSLQAGAYEQYF. The CDR3 DNA reads TGTGCCAGCAGCTTACAAGCGGGGGCCTACGAGCAGTACTTC.

This clone was counted only a few times. V is TRBV29-1 and J is TRBJ1-2; D call uncertain. Deletions cut 3 bases from V and 2 bases from J, with 13 bases between. The CDR3 extends over 14 amino acids. Looked up from germline, CDR1 is SQVTM and CDR2 is ANQGSEA. The CDR3 region is CSVDGESMNYGYTF. The DNA of the CDR3 is TGCAGCGTTGATGGTGAGAGCATGAACTATGGCTACACCTTC.

The chain has TRBV7-3 and TRBJ2-2, with TRBD2 matching 7 bases. The CDR3 contains 17 residues. J was trimmed by 7 bases and V by 2 bases; bases with no gene match: 13. Per germline, CDR1 SGHTA and CDR2 FQGTGA. DNA of the CDR3: TGTGCCAGCAGCTTAGGAGGTTGGGCGGGAGAAAGCGGGGAGCTGTTTTTT. It codes for CASSLGGWAGESGELFF. Full variable domain (outside the CDR3, taken from reference TRBV7-3 and TRBJ2-2): GAGVSQTPSNKVTEKGKYVELRCDPISGHTALYWYRQSLGQGPEFLIYFQGTGAADDSGLPNDRFFAVRPEGSVSTLKIQRTERGDSAVYLCASSLGGWAGESGELFFGEGSRLTVL.

The table lists this clone with a few counts. The chain links TRBV27 to TRBJ1-3, with D uncertain. CDR3 size: 15 residues. Germline V gene data show CDR1 as MNHEY and CDR2 as SMNVEV (reference sequence). V was cut by 0 bases and J by 2 bases, with 8 bases left in between. CDR3 DNA: TGTGCCAGCAGTTTATCGAGAGCCGCTGGAAACACCATATATTTT. Protein sequence: CASSLSRAAGNTIYF.

V usage is TRBV7-2 and J usage is TRBJ2-6; 12 bases fit TRBD2. The J segment lost 3 bases and the V segment lost 1 base, leaving 7 bases of the junction unmatched. The CDR3 has 19 residues. Germline values: CDR1 SGHTA, CDR2 FQGNSA. The CDR3 bases are TGTGCCAGCAGCTTAGAGGGACTAGCGGGTTCTTATGGGGCCAACGTCCTGACTTTC. Encoded protein: CASSLEGLAGSYGANVLTF. Complete variable domain (other parts from reference TRBV7-2 and TRBJ2-6): GAGVSQSPSNKVTEKGKDVELRCDPISGHTALYWYRQSLGQGLEFLIYFQGNSAPDKSGLPSDRFSAERTGGSVSTLTIQRTQQEDSAVYLCASSLEGLAGSYGANVLTFGAGSRLTVL.

The chain employs TRBV28 and TRBJ2-5; the match to TRBD1 covers 7 bases. Trimming removed 2 bases from V and 5 bases from J; junction bases left unmatched: 5. CDR1 and CDR2 from the germline V gene are MDHEN and SYDVKM. The CDR3 is 14 amino acids. Here the CDR3 reads CASSLPQGPETQYF. For the CDR3, the DNA is TGTGCCAGCAGTTTACCACAGGGGCCGGAGACCCAGTACTTC.

This clone was counted only a few times. The chain has TRBV19 and TRBJ1-5; a weak D match, TRBD1 (5 bases). V lost 1 base and J 3 bases, leaving 10 bases between the germline ends. CDR3 length equals 15 residues. Germline values: CDR1 LNHDA, CDR2 SQIVND (reference sequence). CDR3: CASSIARGYNQPQHF. CDR3 sequence (DNA): TGTGCCAGTAGTATAGCAAGGGGTTACAATCAGCCCCAGCATTTT.

This clone was detected only a few times. V is TRBV11-3 and J is TRBJ2-1, with D maybe TRBD2 (5 bases). Germline-derived CDR1 and CDR2 are SGHNT and YENEEA. Between the trimmed V and J ends, which lost 5 bases and 6 bases, there was a span of 14 bases. The CDR3 is 14 amino acids. The CDR3 DNA is TGTGCCAGCAGCCGCCCCGACGGGGTCAATGAGCAGTTCTTC. This translates into CASSRPDGVNEQFF.

The genes are TRBV24-1 and TRBJ2-7, with 7 bases matching TRBD1. This CDR3 has 14 residues. Trimming at V came to 2 bases and at J to 7 bases, leaving 7 bases not matched to a gene. Germline CDR1 KGHDR, CDR2 SFDVKD. CDR3 in amino acids: CATSDSGQVEEQYF. In DNA form, the CDR3 reads TGTGCCACCAGTGATTCTGGACAGGTCGAAGAGCAGTACTTC.

This chain uses TRBV15 with TRBJ1-2; no reliable D call. The CDR3 totals 13 residues. Trimming removed 3 bases from V and 6 bases from J, with 11 bases in between. Germline CDR1 is LNHNV and CDR2 is YYDKDF (reference sequence). CDR3 residues: CATSRGQAHGYTF. DNA for the CDR3: TGTGCCACCAGCAGGGGCCAGGCCCATGGCTACACCTTC.

V is TRBV3-1 (or the pseudogene TRBV3-2) and J is TRBJ1-3; TRBD1 aligns across 7 bases. From germline, CDR1 is LGHDT and CDR2 YNNKEL (reference sequence). CDR3 length: 14 residues. V was clipped by 11 bases and J by 4 bases; unmatched bases: 11. This chain's CDR3 is CASAQQGTGNTIYF. The CDR3 DNA is TGTGCCTCCGCTCAACAGGGGACGGGAAACACCATATATTTT.

The chain recombines TRBV4-3 with TRBJ1-1; maybe TRBD1 (5 bases). The germline CDR1 and CDR2 sequences are LGHNA and YSLEER. Between the trimmed V and J ends, which lost 0 bases and 4 bases, there was a span of 12 bases. CDR3 length: 15 amino acids. CDR3: CASSQDKGYGTEAFF. CDR3 bases: TGCGCCAGCAGCCAAGATAAGGGGTACGGCACTGAAGCTTTCTTT.

The V and J genes are TRBV5-1 and TRBJ1-2; possible D gene TRBD1, 6 bases. Between the trimmed V and J ends, which lost 4 bases and 8 bases, there was a span of 15 bases. This CDR3 spans 13 amino acids. From germline, CDR1 is SGHRS and CDR2 YFSETQ. DNA of the CDR3: TGCGCCAGCAGCGCATTACCCGGACAGGGCTACACCTTC. Its translation: CASSALPGQGYTF.

This chain links TRBV7-2 with TRBJ1-2; tentative D call: TRBD1 (5 bases). Germline lookup yields CDR1 SGHTA and CDR2 FQGNSA. The CDR3 is 12 amino acids. Trimming left V 2 bases short and J 8 bases short, with 9 bases between. The CDR3 DNA is TGTGCCAGCAGCTTAAAAGGGGTAGGCTACACCTTC. This encodes CASSLKGVGYTF.

The V gene is TRBV6-5, the J gene TRBJ1-1; D gene uncertain. The V end was cut by 0 bases, the J end by 7 bases, with 15 bases between. There are 15 residues in the CDR3. CDR1 is MNHEY and CDR2 is SVGAGI in the germline V gene. The CDR3 nucleotides read TGTGCCAGCAGTTACTCGAGACGACTCATTAATGAAGCTTTCTTT. The encoded protein is CASSYSRRLINEAFF.

The V call is TRBV7-2, the J call TRBJ2-3; TRBD2 agrees at 8 bases. V shed 6 bases, J shed 5 bases, and the junction held 7 bases outside the gene matches. The CDR3 totals 14 residues. CDR1 is SGHTA, CDR2 FQGNSA, per germline. This chain's CDR3 is CASRLGLEGDTQYF. CDR3 DNA: TGTGCCAGCAGACTGGGACTAGAGGGAGATACGCAGTATTTT.

This sequence joins TRBV2 and TRBJ2-7; a weak D match, TRBD2 (5 bases). There are 16 residues in the CDR3. The germline gives CDR1 SNHLY, CDR2 FYNNEI. Trimming stripped 4 bases from V and 3 bases from J, with 19 bases between. The CDR3 DNA follows: TGTGCCAGCAGTGTCCCTCGGGGTGGCAATAACTACGAGCAGTACTTC. Translated: CASSVPRGGNNYEQYF. The entire variable domain, with the rest obtained from reference TRBV2 and TRBJ2-7, is as follows: EPEVTQTPSHQVTQMGQEVILRCVPISNHLYFYWYRQILGQKVEFLVSFYNNEISEKSEIFDDQFSVERPDGSNFTLKIRSTKLEDSAMYFCASSVPRGGNNYEQYFGPGTRLTVT.

This clone has just one count. The rearrangement uses TRBV6-5 and TRBJ1-2; unclear D gene. In germline, CDR1 is MNHEY, CDR2 SVGAGI. CDR3 length: 11 amino acids. V lost 9 bases to trimming and J lost 10 bases, with 15 bases between them. CDR3 nucleotide sequence: TGTGCCAGTCAAATCAACGGGGTCTACACCTTC. Its protein product is CASQINGVYTF.

The rearrangement joins TRBV30 to TRBJ1-1, with D possibly matching TRBD1 (5 bases). Trimming took off 0 bases at V and 5 bases at J, with 13 bases between the two ends. The CDR3 runs to 14 residues. Germline V lookup: CDR1 GTSNPN, CDR2 SVGIG (reference sequence). The CDR3 sequence: CAWSVTGSWTEAFF. In DNA, the CDR3 is TGTGCCTGGAGTGTAACAGGTTCTTGGACTGAAGCTTTCTTT.

The chain uses TRBV7-9 and TRBJ2-7; no clear D gene. The germline CDR1 and CDR2 sequences are SEHNR and FQNEAQ (reference sequence). This CDR3 is 14 amino acids long. The ends were cut back, 1 base at V and 2 bases at J, with 9 bases in the middle. The CDR3 nucleotides read TGTGCCAGCAGCTTAGTTTCCGTTGCCTACGAGCAGTACTTC. Translated: CASSLVSVAYEQYF.

This chain uses TRBV25-1 with TRBJ2-1; D remains unclear. The CDR3 has 11 residues. Germline V gene sequence: CDR1 MGHDK, CDR2 SYGVNS. The V end was cut by 3 bases, the J end by 9 bases, with 6 bases between. The CDR3 reads CASSERSEQFF. DNA of the CDR3: TGTGCCAGCAGTGAGAGAAGTGAGCAGTTCTTC.

This rearrangement joins TRBV28 to TRBJ1-2; D uncertain. The CDR3 runs to 11 residues. Germline CDR1 reads MDHEN; CDR2 reads SYDVKM. V lost 5 bases to trimming and J lost 5 bases, with 6 bases between them. CDR3 amino acids: CASSPQYGYTF. The CDR3 DNA follows: TGTGCCAGCAGTCCCCAATATGGCTACACCTTC.

CDR3 loop: CASKIASGSTDTQYF. CDR3 in DNA: TGCGCCAGCAAGATTGCTAGCGGGAGCACAGATACGCAGTATTTT. The V gene is TRBV5-1, the J gene TRBJ2-3, with 8 bases that match TRBD2. The CDR3 has 15 amino acids. Unmatched junction bases numbered 6, after V lost 6 bases and J lost 0 bases. CDR1 and CDR2 (germline): SGHRS, YFSETQ.

This clone was seen a handful of times. The chain uses TRBV10-3 and TRBJ2-7; 10 bases agree with TRBD2. The V segment lost 4 bases and the J segment 0 bases; nucleotides outside the gene matches: 9. Germline V lookup: CDR1 ENHRY, CDR2 SYGVKD. The CDR3 length is 17 residues. The CDR3, as DNA: TGTGCCATCAGTGGGAGGAGCGGGAGGGCCAGCTCCTACGAGCAGTACTTC. Translating it yields CAISGRSGRASSYEQYF.

This chain joins TRBV11-3 and TRBJ2-3; D not certain. The CDR3 is 15 amino acids. CDR1 is SGHNT and CDR2 is YENEEA in the germline V gene. The V end was cut by 3 bases, the J end by 1 base, with 11 bases between. CDR3 nucleotide sequence: TGTGCCAGCAGCTTCAGGTCCGGCGGCACAGATACGCAGTATTTT. This translates into CASSFRSGGTDTQYF.

This clone was found a few times. This chain connects TRBV6-5 to TRBJ2-3; perhaps TRBD2 as D (5 bases). CDR1 and CDR2 (germline): MNHEY, SVGAGI. V dropped 5 bases and J dropped 6 bases, with 12 bases sitting between them. The length of the CDR3 is 13 residues. The CDR3 DNA reads TGTGCCAGCAGTCAAAGGTGGGAGGATACGCAGTATTTT. This encodes CASSQRWEDTQYF.

This clone was recorded only once. The rearrangement uses TRBV3-1 (or the pseudogene TRBV3-2) and TRBJ2-1, with TRBD1 identical over 9 bases. Per germline, CDR1 LGHDT and CDR2 YNNKEL (reference sequence). V was pared by 4 bases and J by 5 bases, with 3 bases of the junction left unmatched. CDR3 length: 14 residues. The CDR3 sequence is CASSRRTGDNEQFF. The CDR3, as DNA: TGTGCCAGCAGCCGAAGGACAGGGGACAATGAGCAGTTCTTC.